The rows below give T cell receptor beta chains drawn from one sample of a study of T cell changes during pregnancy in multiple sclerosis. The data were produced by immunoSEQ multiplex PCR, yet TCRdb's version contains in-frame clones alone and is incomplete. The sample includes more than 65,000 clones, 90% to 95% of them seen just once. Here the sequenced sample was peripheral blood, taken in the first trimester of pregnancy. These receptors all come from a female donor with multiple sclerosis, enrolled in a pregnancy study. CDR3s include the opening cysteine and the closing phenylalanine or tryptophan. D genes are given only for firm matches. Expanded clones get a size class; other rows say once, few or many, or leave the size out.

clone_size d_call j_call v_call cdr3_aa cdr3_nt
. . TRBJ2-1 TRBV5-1 CASSLSGSREHEQFF TGCGCCAGCAGCTTATCGGGATCAAGGGAGCATGAGCAGTTCTTC
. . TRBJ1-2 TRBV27 CASSSTRMDSLFYGYTF TGTGCCAGCAGTAGCACTCGGATGGACAGCCTTTTCTATGGCTACACCTTC
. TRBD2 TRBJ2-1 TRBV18 CASSPPRLAIGGNEQFF TGTGCCAGCTCACCACCGAGACTAGCCATAGGAGGGAATGAGCAGTTCTTC
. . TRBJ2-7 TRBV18 CASSPPTSYEQYF TGTGCCAGCTCACCGCCGACTAGCTACGAGCAGTACTTC
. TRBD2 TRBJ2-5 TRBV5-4 CASSLNEGGETQYF TGTGCCAGCAGCTTGAATGAGGGAGGGGAGACCCAGTACTTC
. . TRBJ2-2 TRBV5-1 CASQIQGANTGELFF TGCGCCAGCCAAATCCAGGGTGCGAACACCGGGGAGCTGTTTTTT
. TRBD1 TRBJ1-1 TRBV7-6 CASSSWDREYTEAFF TGTGCCAGCAGCTCCTGGGACAGGGAGTACACTGAAGCTTTCTTT
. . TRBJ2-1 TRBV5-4 CASSFSGSSYNEQFF TGTGCCAGCAGCTTCAGCGGTAGCTCCTACAATGAGCAGTTCTTC
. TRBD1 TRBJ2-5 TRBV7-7 CASSLGQGGMETQYF TGTGCCAGCAGCTTAGGACAGGGGGGGATGGAGACCCAGTACTTC
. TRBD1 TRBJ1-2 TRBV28 CASSQTGTGYGYTF TGTGCCAGCAGTCAAACCGGGACAGGGTATGGCTACACCTTC
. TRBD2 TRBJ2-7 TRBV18 CASSPRLAEAYEQYF TGTGCCAGCTCACCACGGCTAGCGGAAGCCTACGAGCAGTACTTC
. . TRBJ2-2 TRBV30 CAWSLKTSSPNTGELFF TGTGCCTGGAGCCTAAAAACTAGCAGTCCGAACACCGGGGAGCTGTTTTTT
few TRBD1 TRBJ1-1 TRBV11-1 CASSRTGLTEAFF TGTGCCAGCAGCAGGACAGGGCTCACTGAAGCTTTCTTT
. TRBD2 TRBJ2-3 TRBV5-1 CASSPGLVTDTQYF TGCGCCAGCAGCCCTGGACTAGTAACAGATACGCAGTATTTT
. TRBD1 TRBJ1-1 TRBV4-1 CASSQEGRQGDTEAFF TGCGCCAGCAGCCAAGAAGGGCGGCAGGGGGACACTGAAGCTTTCTTT
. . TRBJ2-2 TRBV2 CASFQSTQGSYTGELFF TGTGCCAGCTTCCAATCTACCCAGGGGAGCTACACCGGGGAGCTGTTTTTT
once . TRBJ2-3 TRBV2 CASTWGRTDTQYF TGTGCCAGCACATGGGGGCGCACAGATACGCAGTATTTT
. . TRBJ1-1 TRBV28 CASSLGAGAFF TGTGCCAGCAGTTTGGGGGCAGGGGCTTTCTTT
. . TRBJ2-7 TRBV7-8 CASSPSSVVTYEQYF TGTGCCAGCAGCCCTTCTAGCGTCGTGACCTACGAGCAGTACTTC
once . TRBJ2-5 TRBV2 CASVPMGAEETQYF TGTGCCAGCGTCCCAATGGGAGCGGAAGAGACCCAGTACTTC
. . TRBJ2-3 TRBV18 CASLRGTTDTQYF TGTGCCAGCCTACGGGGGACCACAGATACGCAGTATTTT
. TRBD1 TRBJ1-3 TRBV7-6 CASSFGGGLTGNTIYF TGTGCCAGCAGCTTTGGAGGGGGCTTGACTGGAAACACCATATATTTT
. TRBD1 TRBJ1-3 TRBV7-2 CASSPRGGAGNTIYF TGTGCCAGCAGCCCTAGAGGGGGCGCTGGAAACACCATATATTTT
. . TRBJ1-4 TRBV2 CASIPGGATNEKLFF TGTGCCAGCATCCCCGGCGGGGCAACTAATGAAAAACTGTTTTTT
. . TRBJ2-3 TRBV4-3 CASSQLVADTQYF TGCGCCAGCAGCCAATTAGTGGCAGATACGCAGTATTTT
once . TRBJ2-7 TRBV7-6 CASSLGPGTNYEQYF TGTGCCAGCAGCTTAGGACCGGGTACCAACTACGAGCAGTACTTC
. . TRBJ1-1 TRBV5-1 CASSLLFAGRDTEAFF TGCGCCAGCAGCCTATTATTTGCGGGTAGGGACACTGAAGCTTTCTTT
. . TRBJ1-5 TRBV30 CAWSATGGFGQPQHF TGTGCCTGGAGTGCAACTGGAGGGTTCGGGCAGCCCCAGCATTTT
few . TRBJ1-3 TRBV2 CASKGDPIYF TGTGCCAGCAAGGGGGACCCCATATATTTT
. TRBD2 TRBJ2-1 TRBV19 CASTPAGGMNEQFF TGTGCCAGTACCCCTGCGGGGGGAATGAATGAGCAGTTCTTC
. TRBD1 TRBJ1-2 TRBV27 CASSRIDRGRDYGYTF TGTGCCAGCAGTCGTATAGACAGGGGGCGCGACTATGGCTACACCTTC
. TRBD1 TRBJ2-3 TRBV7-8 CASSSPDREDTQYF TGTGCCAGCAGCTCTCCCGACAGGGAAGATACGCAGTATTTT
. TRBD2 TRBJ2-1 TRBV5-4 CASKGTSVGREQFF TGTGCCAGCAAGGGGACTAGCGTCGGCCGTGAGCAGTTCTTC
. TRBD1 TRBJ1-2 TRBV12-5 CASGLGTGANYGYTF TGTGCTAGTGGCCTCGGGACAGGAGCTAACTATGGCTACACCTTC
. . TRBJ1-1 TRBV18 CASSPQGWLDTEAFF TGTGCCAGCTCACCGCAGGGGTGGTTGGACACTGAAGCTTTCTTT
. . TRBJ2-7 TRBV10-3 CAISPGHPYEQYF TGTGCCATCAGTCCCGGACATCCCTACGAGCAGTACTTC
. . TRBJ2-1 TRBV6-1 CASSAAGNYNEQFF TGTGCCAGCAGTGCGGCAGGGAATTACAATGAGCAGTTCTTC
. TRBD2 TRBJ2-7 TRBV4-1 CASSPIGEGHSYEQYF TGCGCCAGCAGCCCCATTGGGGAGGGCCATTCGTACGAGCAGTACTTC
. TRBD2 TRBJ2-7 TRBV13 CASSPRGKRGGNEQYF TGTGCCAGCAGCCCCCGTGGGAAGCGGGGGGGAAACGAGCAGTACTTC
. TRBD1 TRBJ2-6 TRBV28 CASSTQFWDRGGSGANVLTF TGTGCCAGCAGTACTCAATTCTGGGACAGGGGAGGTTCTGGGGCCAACGTCCTGACTTTC
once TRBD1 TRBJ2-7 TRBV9 CASSRGQGKGSYEQYF TGTGCCAGCAGCCGGGGACAGGGGAAGGGCTCCTACGAGCAGTACTTC
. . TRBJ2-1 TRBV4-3 CASSPFVASSYNEQFF TGCGCCAGCAGCCCTTTCGTAGCGAGCTCCTACAATGAGCAGTTCTTC
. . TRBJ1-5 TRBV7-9 CASSLVEGAAVQPQHF TGTGCCAGCAGCTTAGTAGAGGGAGCCGCGGTGCAGCCCCAGCATTTT
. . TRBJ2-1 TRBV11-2 CASSLQSILYAEQFF TGTGCCAGCAGCTTACAATCCATCCTCTACGCCGAGCAGTTCTTC
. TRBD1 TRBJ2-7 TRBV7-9 CASSLGAGGYEQYF TGTGCCAGCAGCTTAGGGGCAGGGGGCTACGAGCAGTACTTC
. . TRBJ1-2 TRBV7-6 CASSLESGQSGYGYTF TGTGCCAGCAGCTTAGAGTCCGGACAGAGTGGTTATGGCTACACCTTC
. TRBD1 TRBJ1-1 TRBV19 CASTPGQGGTEAFF TGTGCCAGTACCCCCGGACAGGGGGGTACTGAAGCTTTCTTT
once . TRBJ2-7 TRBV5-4 CASSPGVGREQYF TGTGCCAGCAGCCCTGGTGTGGGGAGGGAGCAGTACTTC
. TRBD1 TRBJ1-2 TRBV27 CASSGTGELNYGYTF TGTGCCAGCAGTGGGACAGGGGAGCTAAACTATGGCTACACCTTC
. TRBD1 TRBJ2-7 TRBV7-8 CASSQSRQGWSSYEQYF TGTGCCAGCAGCCAGTCGCGACAGGGGTGGAGCTCCTACGAGCAGTACTTC
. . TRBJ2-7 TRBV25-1 CASSVTTYEQYF TGTGCCAGCAGTGTTACAACCTACGAGCAGTACTTC
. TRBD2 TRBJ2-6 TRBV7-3 CASSLRGGSGANVLTF TGTGCCAGCAGCTTAAGGGGGGGTTCTGGGGCCAACGTCCTGACTTTC
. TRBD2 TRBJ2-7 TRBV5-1 CASSAGLAGHYEQYF TGCGCCAGCAGCGCGGGGCTAGCGGGGCACTACGAGCAGTACTTC
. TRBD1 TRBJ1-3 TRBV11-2 CASRPGTGGAIYF TGTGCCAGCAGGCCCGGGACAGGGGGGGCCATATATTTT
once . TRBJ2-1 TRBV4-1 CASSPSPGLSVNEQFF TGCGCCAGCAGCCCATCACCGGGACTTTCGGTCAATGAGCAGTTCTTC
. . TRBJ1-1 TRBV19 CASIDPGGGDTEAFF TGTGCCAGTATCGATCCGGGAGGGGGAGATACTGAAGCTTTCTTT